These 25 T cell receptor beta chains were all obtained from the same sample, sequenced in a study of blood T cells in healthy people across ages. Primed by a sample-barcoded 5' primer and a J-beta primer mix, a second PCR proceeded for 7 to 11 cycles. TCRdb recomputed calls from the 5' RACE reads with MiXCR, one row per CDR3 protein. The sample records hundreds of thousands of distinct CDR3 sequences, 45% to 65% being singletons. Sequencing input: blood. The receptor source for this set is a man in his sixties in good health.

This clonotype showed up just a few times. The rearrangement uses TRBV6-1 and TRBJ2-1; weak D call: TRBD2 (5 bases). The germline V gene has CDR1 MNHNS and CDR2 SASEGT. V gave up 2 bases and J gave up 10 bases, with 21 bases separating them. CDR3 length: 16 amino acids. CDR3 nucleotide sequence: TGTGCCAGCAGTGAACTTGCGAGCGCCGGGGAAACCGAGCAGTTCTTC. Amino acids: CASSELASAGETEQFF.

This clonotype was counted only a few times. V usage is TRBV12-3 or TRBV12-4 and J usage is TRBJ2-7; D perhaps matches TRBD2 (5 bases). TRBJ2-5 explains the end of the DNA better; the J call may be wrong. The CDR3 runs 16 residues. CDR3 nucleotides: TGTGCCAGCAGTTCCCTCCGGGGATTGGGCCGGGAGACCCAGTACTTC. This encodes CASSSLRGLGRETQYF.

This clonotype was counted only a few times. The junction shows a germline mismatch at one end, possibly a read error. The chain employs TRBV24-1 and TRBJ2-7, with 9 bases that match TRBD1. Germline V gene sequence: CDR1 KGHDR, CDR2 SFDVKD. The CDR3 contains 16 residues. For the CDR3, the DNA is TGTGCCGCCAGTGACACCGGGACAGGGAAATCCTACGAGCAGTACTTC. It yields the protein CAASDTGTGKSYEQYF.

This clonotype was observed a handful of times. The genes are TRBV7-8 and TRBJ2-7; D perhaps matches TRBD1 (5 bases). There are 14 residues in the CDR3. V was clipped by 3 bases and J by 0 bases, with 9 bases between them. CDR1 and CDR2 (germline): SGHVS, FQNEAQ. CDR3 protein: CASSFQGSSYEQYF. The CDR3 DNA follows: TGTGCCAGCAGCTTTCAGGGATCCTCCTACGAGCAGTACTTC.

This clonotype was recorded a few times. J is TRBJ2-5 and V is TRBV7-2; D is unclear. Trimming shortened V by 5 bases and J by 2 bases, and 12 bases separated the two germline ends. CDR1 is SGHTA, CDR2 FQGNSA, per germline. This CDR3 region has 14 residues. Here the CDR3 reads CASSPRGWQETQYF. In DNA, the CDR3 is TGTGCCAGCAGCCCCCGTGGGTGGCAAGAGACCCAGTACTTC.

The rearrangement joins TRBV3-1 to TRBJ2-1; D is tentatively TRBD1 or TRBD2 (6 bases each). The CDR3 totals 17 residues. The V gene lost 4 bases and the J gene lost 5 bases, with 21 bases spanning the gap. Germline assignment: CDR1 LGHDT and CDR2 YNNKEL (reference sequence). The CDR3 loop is CASSPHNSGGLNNEQFF. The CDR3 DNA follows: TGTGCCAGCAGCCCCCACAATAGTGGGGGGCTCAACAATGAGCAGTTCTTC.

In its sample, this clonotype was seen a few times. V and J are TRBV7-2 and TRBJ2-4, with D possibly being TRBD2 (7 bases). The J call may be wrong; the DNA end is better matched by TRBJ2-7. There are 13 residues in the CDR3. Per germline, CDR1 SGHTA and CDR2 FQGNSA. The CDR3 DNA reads TGTGCCAGCAGCAGGGGGGGGTATTACGAGCAGTACTTC. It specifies CASSRGGYYEQYF.

This chain's CDR3 is CACGTGSYEQYF. Written as DNA, the CDR3 is TGTGCCTGTGGGACAGGGAGCTACGAGCAGTACTTC. The chain carries TRBV27 and TRBJ2-7, with 9 positions matching TRBD1. Germline values: CDR1 MNHEY, CDR2 SMNVEV (reference sequence). The V segment lost 11 bases and the J segment 3 bases; nucleotides outside the gene matches: 5. The CDR3 totals 12 residues.

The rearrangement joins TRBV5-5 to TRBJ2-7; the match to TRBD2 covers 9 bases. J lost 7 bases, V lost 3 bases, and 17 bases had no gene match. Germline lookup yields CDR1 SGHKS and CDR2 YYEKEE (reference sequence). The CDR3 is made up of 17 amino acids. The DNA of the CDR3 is TGTGCCAGCAGCTCCCCTCTTGTTAGCGGGAGATCGGATGAGCAGTACTTC. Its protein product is CASSSPLVSGRSDEQYF.

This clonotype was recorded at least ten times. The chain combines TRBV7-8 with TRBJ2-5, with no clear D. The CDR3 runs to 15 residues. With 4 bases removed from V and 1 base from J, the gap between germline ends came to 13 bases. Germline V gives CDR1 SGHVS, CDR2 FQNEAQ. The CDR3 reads CASSYPWAAQETQYF. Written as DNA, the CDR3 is TGTGCCAGCAGCTACCCTTGGGCGGCCCAAGAGACCCAGTACTTC. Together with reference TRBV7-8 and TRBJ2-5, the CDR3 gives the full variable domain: GAGVSQSPRYKVAKRGQDVALRCDPISGHVSLFWYQQALGQGPEFLTYFQNEAQLDKSGLPSDRFFAERPEGSVSTLKIQRTQQEDSAVYLCASSYPWAAQETQYFGPGTRLLVL.

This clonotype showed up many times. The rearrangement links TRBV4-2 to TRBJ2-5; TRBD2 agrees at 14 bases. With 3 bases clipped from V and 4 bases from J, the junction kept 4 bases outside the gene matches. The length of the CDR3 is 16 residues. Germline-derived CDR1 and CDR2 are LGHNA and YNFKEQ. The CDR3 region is CASSHSTSGGAETQYF. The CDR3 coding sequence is TGTGCCAGCAGCCACTCGACTAGCGGGGGGGCAGAGACCCAGTACTTC.

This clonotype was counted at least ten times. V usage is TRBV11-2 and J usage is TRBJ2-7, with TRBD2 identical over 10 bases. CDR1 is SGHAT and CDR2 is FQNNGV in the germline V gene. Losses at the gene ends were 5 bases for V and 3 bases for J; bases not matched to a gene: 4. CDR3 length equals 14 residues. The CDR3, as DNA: TGTGCCAGCAGCCCTAGCGGGAGAAGCTACGAGCAGTACTTC. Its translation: CASSPSGRSYEQYF.

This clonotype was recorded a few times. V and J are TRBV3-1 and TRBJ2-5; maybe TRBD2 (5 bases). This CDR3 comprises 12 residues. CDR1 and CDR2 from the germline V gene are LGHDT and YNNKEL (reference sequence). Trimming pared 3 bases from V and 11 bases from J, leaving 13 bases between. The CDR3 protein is CASSHGSGVQYF. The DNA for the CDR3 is TGTGCCAGCAGCCATGGGTCCGGGGTGCAGTACTTC.

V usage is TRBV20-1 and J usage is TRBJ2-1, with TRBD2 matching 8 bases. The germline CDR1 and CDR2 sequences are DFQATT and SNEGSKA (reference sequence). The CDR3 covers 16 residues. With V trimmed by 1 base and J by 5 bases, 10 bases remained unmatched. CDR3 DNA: TGCAGTGCTAGAGGACCACTAGCGGAGGGCCACAATGAGCAGTTCTTC. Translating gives CSARGPLAEGHNEQFF.

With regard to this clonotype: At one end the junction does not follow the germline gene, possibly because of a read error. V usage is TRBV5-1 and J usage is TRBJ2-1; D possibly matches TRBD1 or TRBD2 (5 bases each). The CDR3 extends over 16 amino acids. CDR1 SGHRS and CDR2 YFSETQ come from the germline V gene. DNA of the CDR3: TGCGCCGGCAGCTTGGTAGGGGACCTCTCCTACAATGAGCAGTTCTTC. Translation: CAGSLVGDLSYNEQFF.

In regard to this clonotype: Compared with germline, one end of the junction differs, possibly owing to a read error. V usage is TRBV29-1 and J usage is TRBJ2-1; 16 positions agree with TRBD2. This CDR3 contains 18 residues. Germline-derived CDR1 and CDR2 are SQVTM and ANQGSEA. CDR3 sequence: CSVERGLAGGPTYSEQFF. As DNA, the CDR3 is TGCAGCGTTGAACGGGGACTAGCGGGAGGGCCTACCTACAGTGAGCAGTTCTTC.

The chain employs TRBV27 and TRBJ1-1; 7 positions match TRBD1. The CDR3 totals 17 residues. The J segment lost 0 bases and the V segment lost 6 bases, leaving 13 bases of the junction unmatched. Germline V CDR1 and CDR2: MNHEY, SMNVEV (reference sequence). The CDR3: CASRPLRDRRMNTEAFF. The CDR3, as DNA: TGTGCCAGCAGACCCCTCAGGGACAGAAGAATGAACACTGAAGCTTTCTTT.

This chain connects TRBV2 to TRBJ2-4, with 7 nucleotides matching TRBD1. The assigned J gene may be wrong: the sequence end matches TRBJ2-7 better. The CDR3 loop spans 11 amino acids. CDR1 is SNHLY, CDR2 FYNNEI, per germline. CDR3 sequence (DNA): TGTGCCAGCCTACAGGGGTACGAGCAGTACTTC. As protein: CASLQGYEQYF.

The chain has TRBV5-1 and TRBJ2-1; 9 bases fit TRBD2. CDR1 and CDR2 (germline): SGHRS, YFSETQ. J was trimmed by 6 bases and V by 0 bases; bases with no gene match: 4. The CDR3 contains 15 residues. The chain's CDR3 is CASSLDAGGGNEQFF. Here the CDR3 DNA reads TGCGCCAGCAGCTTGGATGCGGGAGGGGGCAATGAGCAGTTCTTC.

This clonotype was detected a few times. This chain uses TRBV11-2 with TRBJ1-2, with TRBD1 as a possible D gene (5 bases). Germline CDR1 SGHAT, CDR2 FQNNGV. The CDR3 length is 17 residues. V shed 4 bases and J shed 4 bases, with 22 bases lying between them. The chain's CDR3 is CASSSNRKGAGRYGYTF. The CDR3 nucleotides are TGTGCCAGCAGCTCAAATAGAAAAGGGGCAGGGCGCTATGGCTACACCTTC.

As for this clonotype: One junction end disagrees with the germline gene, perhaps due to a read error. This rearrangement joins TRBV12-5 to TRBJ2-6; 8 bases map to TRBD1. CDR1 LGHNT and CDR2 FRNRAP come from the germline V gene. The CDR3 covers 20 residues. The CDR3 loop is CASGFASLDRVHSGANVLTF. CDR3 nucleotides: TGTGCTAGCGGTTTTGCGAGCCTGGACAGGGTACATTCTGGGGCCAACGTCCTGACTTTC.

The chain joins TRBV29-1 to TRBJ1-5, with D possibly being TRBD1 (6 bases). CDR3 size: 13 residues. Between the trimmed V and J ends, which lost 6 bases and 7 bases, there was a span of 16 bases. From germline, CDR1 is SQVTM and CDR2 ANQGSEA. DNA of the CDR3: TGCAGCGTAGCGACAGGACTTTCCCAGCCCCAGCATTTT. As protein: CSVATGLSQPQHF.

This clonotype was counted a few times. The CDR3, as DNA: TGTGCCAGCAGCCAACCGGGACAGGTCCCCGAGCAGTACTTC. It translates to CASSQPGQVPEQYF. This chain links TRBV4-2 with TRBJ2-7; 8 positions agree with TRBD1. The CDR3 has 14 amino acids. V lost 2 bases and J lost 6; bases outside the gene matches: 6. Per the germline V gene, CDR1 is LGHNA and CDR2 is YNFKEQ.

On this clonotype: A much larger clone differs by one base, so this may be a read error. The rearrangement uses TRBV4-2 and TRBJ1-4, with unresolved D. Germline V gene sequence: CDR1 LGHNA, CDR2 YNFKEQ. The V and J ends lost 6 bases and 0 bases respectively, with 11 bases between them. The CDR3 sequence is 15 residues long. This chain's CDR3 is CASSNGGATNEKLFF. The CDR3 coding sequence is TGTGCCAGCAGTAACGGTGGGGCAACTAATGAAAAACTGTTTTTT.

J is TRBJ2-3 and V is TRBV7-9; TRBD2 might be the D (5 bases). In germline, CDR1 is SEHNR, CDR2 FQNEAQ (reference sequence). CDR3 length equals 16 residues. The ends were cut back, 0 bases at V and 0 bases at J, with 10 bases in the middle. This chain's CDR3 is CASSLANRGSTDTQYF. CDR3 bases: TGTGCCAGCAGCTTAGCCAACCGAGGGAGCACAGATACGCAGTATTTT.